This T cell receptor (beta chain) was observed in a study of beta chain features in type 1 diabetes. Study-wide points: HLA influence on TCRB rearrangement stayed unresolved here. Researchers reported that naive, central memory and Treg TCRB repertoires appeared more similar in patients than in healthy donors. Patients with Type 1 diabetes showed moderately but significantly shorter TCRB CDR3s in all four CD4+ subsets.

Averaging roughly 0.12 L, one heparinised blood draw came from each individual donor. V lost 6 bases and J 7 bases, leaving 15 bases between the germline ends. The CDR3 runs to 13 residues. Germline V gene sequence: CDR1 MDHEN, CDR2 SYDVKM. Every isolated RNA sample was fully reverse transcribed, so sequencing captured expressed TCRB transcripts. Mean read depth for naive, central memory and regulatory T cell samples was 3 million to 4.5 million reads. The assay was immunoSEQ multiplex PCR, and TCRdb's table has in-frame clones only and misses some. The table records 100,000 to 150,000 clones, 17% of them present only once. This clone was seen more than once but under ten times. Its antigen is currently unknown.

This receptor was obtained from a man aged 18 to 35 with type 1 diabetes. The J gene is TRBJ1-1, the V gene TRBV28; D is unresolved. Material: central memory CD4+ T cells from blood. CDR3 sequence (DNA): TGTGCCAGCAGAAGAGCCGAGGGATTTGAAGCTTTCTTT. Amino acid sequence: CASRRAEGFEAFF.